This record concerns one TCR beta chain sequence. What it binds is unknown. The record originates from a study of OX40 agonist ivuxolimab in advanced cancers. Study at large: While on treatment, patients had intravenous ivuxolimab at 0.01 to 10 mg/kg every 2 weeks. Among those treated, three patients had partial responses, one with hepatocellular carcinoma and two with cutaneous melanoma. Regarding the study as a whole: Some nonresponders likewise displayed low normalized T-cell clonal expansion. Relatively little clonal expansion, among the lowest observed, appeared in partial responders at 0.1-3.0 mg/kg.

Data came from immunoSEQ multiplex PCR; TCRdb stores just in-frame clones and leaves some out. Here the sample spans fewer than 85,000 clones, approximately 93% being singletons. The CDR3 length is 18 residues. V shed 5 bases and J 0 bases; nucleotides not matched to a gene: 12. In germline, CDR1 is SGHTA, CDR2 FQGNSA. The sequencing here drew on CD4+ or CD8+ T cells sorted from blood, taken in a trial of the OX40 agonist ivuxolimab. The rearrangement joins TRBV7-2 to TRBJ2-7; the match to TRBD1 covers 11 bases. This receptor was obtained from an adult with an advanced solid tumor such as melanoma, head and neck, liver or kidney cancer. The CDR3 DNA is TGTGCCAGCAGCCGGACAGGGGGCCCCTTCCTGAGCTCCTACGAGCAGTACTTC. The encoded protein is CASSRTGGPFLSSYEQYF.